Each of the 21 T cell receptor beta chains below was sequenced from the same sample in a study of sequential checkpoint blockade in melanoma. The treatment was: randomized to nivolumab then ipilimumab (arm A) or the reverse (arm B). Measured with immunoSEQ multiplex PCR; TCRdb has only the in-frame clones, and not every one. The profile shows 6,000 or so clones, around 21% of them singletons. The sequencing used tumor tissue (inferred from file names), collected from a patient given nivolumab and ipilimumab in sequence. Receptor source: a human donor with melanoma.

This clone was seen a few times. The chain combines TRBV7-4 with TRBJ2-5; the D gene is possibly TRBD2 (6 bases). Trimming left V 4 bases short and J 3 bases short, with 9 bases between. This CDR3 contains 13 residues. The germline gives CDR1 SGHVT, CDR2 SQSDAQ. CDR3 amino acids: CASSSPGEETQYF. The DNA of the CDR3 is TGTGCCAGCAGCTCCCCGGGAGAAGAGACCCAGTACTTC. The variable domain in full, completed from reference TRBV7-4 and TRBJ2-5, reads GAGVSQSPRYKVAKRGRDVALRCDSISGHVTLYWYRQTLGQGSEVLTYSQSDAQRDKSGRPSGRFSAERPERSVSTLKIQRTEQGDSAVYLCASSSPGEETQYFGPGTRLLVL.

The rearrangement uses TRBV19 and TRBJ2-1; TRBD2 matches at 15 bases. Germline-derived CDR1 and CDR2 are LNHDA and SQIVND (reference sequence). The CDR3 covers 18 residues. V lost 7 bases to trimming and J lost 12 bases; unmatched junction nucleotides: 19. CDR3 sequence reads: CASNSDSLGLAGGWGQFF. CDR3 bases: TGTGCCAGTAACTCGGACAGCCTTGGACTAGCGGGAGGGTGGGGGCAGTTCTTC.

This clone was found a few times. This chain connects TRBV6-8 to TRBJ2-2; 7 bases line up with TRBD1. The J segment lost 6 bases and the V segment lost 6 bases, leaving 10 bases of the junction unmatched. CDR3 size: 15 residues. The germline gives CDR1 MNHGY, CDR2 SAAAGT. This chain's CDR3 is CASSFGQGVAGELFF. The CDR3, as DNA: TGTGCCAGCAGCTTCGGGCAGGGGGTGGCCGGGGAGCTGTTTTTT.

This clone was detected a few times. The chain carries TRBV19 and TRBJ1-3; no firm D call. The CDR3 totals 12 residues. V was cut by 6 bases and J by 4 bases, with 7 bases left in between. The germline V gene encodes CDR1 LNHDA and CDR2 SQIVND (reference sequence). The CDR3 sequence: CASSVAGNTIYF. As DNA, the CDR3 is TGTGCCAGTAGCGTCGCCGGAAACACCATATATTTT.

The chain uses TRBV5-1 and TRBJ2-3; D might be TRBD1 (6 bases). CDR3 length: 15 residues. The germline V and J ends were trimmed by 0 bases and 3 bases, with 11 bases remaining between them. Germline loops: CDR1 SGHRS, CDR2 YFSETQ. CDR3 bases: TGCGCCAGCAGCTTGGTTGTGACAGGAACAGATACGCAGTATTTT. Its translation: CASSLVVTGTDTQYF.

V usage is TRBV12-5 and J usage is TRBJ2-1; D is perhaps TRBD2 (5 bases). The germline CDR1 and CDR2 sequences are LGHNT and FRNRAP. The CDR3 loop spans 15 amino acids. This CDR3 is CASTILGLSYNEQFF. The CDR3 nucleotides read TGTGCCAGCACCATACTAGGACTGAGCTACAATGAGCAGTTCTTC.

This chain uses TRBV30 with TRBJ1-1, with TRBD1 identical over 7 bases. CDR1 and CDR2 from the germline V gene are GTSNPN and SVGIG (reference sequence). The CDR3 runs 13 residues. The V segment lost 4 bases and the J segment 4 bases; nucleotides outside the gene matches: 6. CDR3 sequence (DNA): TGTGCCTGGAAAAGAGGGGGCGGCACTGAAGCTTTCTTT. Translation gives CAWKRGGGTEAFF.

This clone was counted between two and nine times. CDR3 in amino acids: CASSVDQLAGTLARELFF. In DNA, the CDR3 is TGTGCCAGCAGCGTAGACCAGCTAGCGGGGACCCTTGCCCGGGAGCTGTTTTTT. The genes are TRBV9 and TRBJ2-2; TRBD2 matches at 9 bases. The CDR3 length is 18 residues. V lost 0 bases, J lost 9 bases, and 15 bases stayed unmatched. Per germline, CDR1 SGDLS and CDR2 YYNGEE.

This clone occurred a few times. The V call is TRBV28, the J call TRBJ2-3; tentative D call: TRBD2 (5 bases). This CDR3 has 16 amino acids. CDR1 is MDHEN and CDR2 is SYDVKM in the germline V gene. The V gene lost 4 bases and the J gene lost 0 bases, with 14 bases spanning the gap. CDR3 in amino acids: CASSSTRTASTDTQYF. CDR3 sequence (DNA): TGTGCCAGCAGTTCTACTAGGACGGCGAGCACAGATACGCAGTATTTT.

The genes are TRBV11-3 and TRBJ1-1, with 12 positions matching TRBD1. After removal of 7 bases from V and 1 base from J, the junction contained 7 bases not matched to a gene. The CDR3 covers 16 residues. Germline V gene data show CDR1 as SGHNT and CDR2 as YENEEA. CDR3 residues: CASTPGTGGWNTEAFF. The CDR3 DNA follows: TGTGCCAGCACCCCCGGGACAGGGGGCTGGAACACTGAAGCTTTCTTT.

The chain joins TRBV19 to TRBJ2-7, with TRBD2 identical over 9 bases. Per germline, CDR1 LNHDA and CDR2 SQIVND (reference sequence). Trimming cost V 7 bases and J 5 bases; bases outside gene matches: 9. The CDR3 covers 14 residues. CDR3 sequence reads: CASKQREATNEQYF. In DNA, the CDR3 is TGTGCCAGTAAGCAGCGGGAGGCCACCAACGAGCAGTACTTC.

The chain combines TRBV5-1 with TRBJ2-3; perhaps D is TRBD1 or TRBD2 (5 bases each). The length of the CDR3 is 14 residues. Germline CDR1 and CDR2: SGHRS and YFSETQ. V was shortened by 2 bases and J by 0 bases, with 7 bases between the two germline ends. In nucleotides, the CDR3 is TGCGCCAGCAGCTTCCGGGACAGCACAGATACGCAGTATTTT. Protein: CASSFRDSTDTQYF.

This clone is termed medium-sized. This chain joins TRBV11-3 and TRBJ2-7, with D perhaps TRBD1 (5 bases). Germline CDR1 SGHNT, CDR2 YENEEA. The ends were cut back, 5 bases at V and 6 bases at J, with 17 bases in the middle. This CDR3 region has 14 residues. CDR3 DNA: TGTGCCAGCAGCGATCTCGGAAGCCAGGGCGAGCAGTACTTC. Translated, it gives CASSDLGSQGEQYF.

By proportion, this clone is medium-sized. DNA for the CDR3: TGTGCCAGCAGCCAAGTAATTGGAGGAAACACTGAAGCTTTCTTT. As protein: CASSQVIGGNTEAFF. The rearrangement joins TRBV14 to TRBJ1-1; D not resolved. CDR1 is SGHDN and CDR2 is FVKESK in the germline V gene. The V end was cut by 1 base, the J end by 2 bases, with 11 bases between. This CDR3 comprises 15 residues.

The rearrangement joins TRBV19 to TRBJ1-2; D is uncertain. The CDR3 totals 15 residues. The V and J ends lost 5 bases and 3 bases respectively, with 16 bases between them. The germline gives CDR1 LNHDA, CDR2 SQIVND (reference sequence). The CDR3, as DNA: TGTGCCAGTAGTCAAGAGACCGGAGGATACTATGGCTACACCTTC. It specifies CASSQETGGYYGYTF.

This clone has just a few counts. This sequence joins TRBV11-3 and TRBJ2-3; D not certain. The V end was cut by 3 bases, the J end by 3 bases, with 22 bases between. Germline CDR1 and CDR2: SGHNT and YENEEA. This CDR3 comprises 18 residues. The CDR3 DNA follows: TGTGCCAGCAGCTTGTCGGTTTGGTTGCAACCGAGAACAGATACGCAGTATTTT. Translation gives CASSLSVWLQPRTDTQYF.

This chain connects TRBV5-1 to TRBJ1-4; D is unresolved. The ends were cut back, 4 bases at V and 8 bases at J, with 18 bases in the middle. The V gene's germline CDR1 is SGHRS and CDR2 YFSETQ. This CDR3 contains 15 residues. This CDR3 reads CASSQEHRAREKLFF. The CDR3 DNA sequence: TGCGCCAGCAGCCAAGAGCACCGAGCCAGAGAAAAACTGTTTTTT.

V gene TRBV7-1 combines with J gene TRBJ2-7, with a tentative D call TRBD2 (6 bases). TRBV7-1 is marked as an open reading frame, function uncertain. The CDR3 totals 13 residues. V dropped 4 bases and J dropped 7 bases, with 14 bases sitting between them. The CDR3 sequence is CASSLTLAGEQYF. The CDR3 DNA reads TGTGCCAGCAGCTTAACTCTGGCGGGGGAGCAGTACTTC.

This clone was observed many times. The chain employs TRBV11-3 and TRBJ1-1; 8 nucleotides match TRBD1. V was clipped by 6 bases and J by 7 bases; unmatched bases: 10. CDR1 SGHNT and CDR2 YENEEA come from the germline V gene. This CDR3 contains 14 residues. DNA for the CDR3: TGTGCCAGCAGACTTCAGGGGGCGTTTGGTGAAGCTTTCTTT. Translation: CASRLQGAFGEAFF.

The genes are TRBV5-1 and TRBJ1-2; TRBD1 is a possible D gene (6 bases). Germline V lookup: CDR1 SGHRS, CDR2 YFSETQ. The CDR3 contains 14 residues. V gave up 7 bases and J gave up 7 bases, with 20 bases separating them. CDR3 DNA: TGCGCCAGCCGGGACACCCTATCCTTCTGTGGCTACACCTTC. It codes for CASRDTLSFCGYTF.

This clone was recorded many times. The CDR3 reads CASSQLAGSSYNEQFF. The CDR3 coding sequence is TGCGCCAGCAGCCAACTAGCGGGATCCTCCTACAATGAGCAGTTCTTC. The chain links TRBV23-1 to TRBJ2-1, with 10 bases lining up with TRBD2. Being an ORF, TRBV23-1 has a function that is uncertain. V shed 6 bases and J 0 bases; nucleotides not matched to a gene: 5. The CDR3 runs to 16 residues.